Detailed here is one TCR beta chain. What it recognizes is unknown. The record originates from a study of lymphopenia after photon versus proton radiotherapy. The V gene end was trimmed by 0 bases and the J gene end by 2 bases; junction bases not matched to a gene: 5. The germline gives CDR1 SGHRS, CDR2 YFSETQ. The CDR3 loop spans 15 amino acids. Overall study findings and caveats: Post-nadir TCR diversity decline inversely tracked overall survival among those who died. Photon-treated patients lost naive T cells and TCR diversity; proton-treated stayed stable. Post-nadir diversity loss with photons came from oligoclonal expansion, particularly CD8+ Temra cells.

Libraries were prepared by immunoSEQ multiplex PCR; TCRdb keeps only in-frame clonotypes and omits some of them. The table has about 40,000 clones, approximately 86% seen once. V and J are TRBV5-1 and TRBJ2-7; 7 bases line up with TRBD1. Sequenced material: peripheral blood, taken from a patient treated with proton-based radiotherapy. The TCR was taken from a woman in her 70s with pancreatic cancer. Some clones in this sample may be carry-over from other donors' samples. The CDR3 loop is CASSLGPTGAYEQYF. The CDR3 coding sequence is TGCGCCAGCAGCTTGGGACCCACAGGGGCCTACGAGCAGTACTTC.